This TCR beta chain stems from a study of metastatic and nonmetastatic thyroid tumors. TCRdb reanalyzed the PCR reads via MiXCR. The sample includes about 64,000 clones, 15% to 20% of them seen just once. The CDR3 length is 17 residues. Germline lookup yields CDR1 SQVTM and CDR2 ANQGSEA. Germline trimming cut 0 bases from V and 0 bases from J; bases unmatched to any gene: 6. Each patient went into thyroid surgery without having received any treatment. The chain combines TRBV29-1 with TRBJ2-5; 11 bases fit TRBD2. Sequenced sample: blood. The sequence derives from a male donor with papillary thyroid cancer or a benign thyroid nodule (not recorded which). Some clones in this sample may be carry-over from other donors' samples. The CDR3 is CSVEDLAGGPYQETQYF. The CDR3 bases are TGCAGCGTTGAAGATCTAGCGGGGGGTCCGTACCAAGAGACCCAGTACTTC. Complete variable domain (other parts from reference TRBV29-1 and TRBJ2-5): SAVISQKPSRDICQRGTSLTIQCQVDSQVTMMFWYRQQPGQSLTLIATANQGSEATYESGFVIDKFPISRPNLTFSTLTVSNMSPEDSSIYLCSVEDLAGGPYQETQYFGPGTRLLVL.